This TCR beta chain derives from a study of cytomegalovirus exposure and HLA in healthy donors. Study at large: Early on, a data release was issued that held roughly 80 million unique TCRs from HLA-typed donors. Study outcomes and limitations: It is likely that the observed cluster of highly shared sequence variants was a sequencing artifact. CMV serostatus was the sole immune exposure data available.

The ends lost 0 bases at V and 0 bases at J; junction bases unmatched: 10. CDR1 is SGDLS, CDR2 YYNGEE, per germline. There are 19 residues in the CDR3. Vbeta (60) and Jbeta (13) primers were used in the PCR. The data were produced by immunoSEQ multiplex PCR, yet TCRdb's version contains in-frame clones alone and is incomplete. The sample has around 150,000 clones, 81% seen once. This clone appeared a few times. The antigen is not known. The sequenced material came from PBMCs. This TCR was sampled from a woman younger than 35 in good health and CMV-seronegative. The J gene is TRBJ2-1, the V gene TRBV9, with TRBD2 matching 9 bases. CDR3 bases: TGTGCCAGCAGCGTAGACGTAGCGGGGGAGCTTCCCTCCTACAATGAGCAGTTCTTC. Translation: CASSVDVAGELPSYNEQFF.